Each of the 25 T cell receptor beta chains below was sequenced from the same sample in a study of T cell responses to AZD1222 COVID-19 vaccine. Clones were sequenced by immunoSEQ multiplex PCR, and TCRdb holds only the in-frame ones, with some missing. This table holds 150,000 to 190,000 clones, roughly nine tenths found once. Sequenced material: peripheral blood, taken after recovery from COVID-19. These receptors originate from an adult who had recovered from COVID-19.

This clone has just one count. The rearrangement uses TRBV28 and TRBJ2-7, with 13 bases matching TRBD2. Looked up from germline, CDR1 is MDHEN and CDR2 is SYDVKM. V shed 6 bases and J 3 bases; nucleotides not matched to a gene: 5. CDR3 size: 15 residues. CDR3 DNA: TGTGCCAGCAGCCTACTAGCGGGAGGGATCTACGAGCAGTACTTC. Translation gives CASSLLAGGIYEQYF. Variable domain in full (rest from reference TRBV28 and TRBJ2-7): DVKVTQSSRYLVKRTGEKVFLECVQDMDHENMFWYRQDPGLGLRLIYFSYDVKMKEKGDIPEGYSVSREKKERFSLILESASTNQTSMYLCASSLLAGGIYEQYFGPGTRLTVT.

The chain couples TRBV19 to TRBJ2-7; D perhaps matches TRBD1 (5 bases). Looked up from germline, CDR1 is LNHDA and CDR2 is SQIVND (reference sequence). The V and J ends lost 5 bases and 2 bases respectively, with 13 bases between them. The CDR3 is 14 residues long. CDR3 residues: CASSYQGRAYEQYF. The DNA of the CDR3 is TGTGCCAGTAGTTACCAGGGCAGGGCCTACGAGCAGTACTTC. The full variable domain, in which reference TRBV19 and TRBJ2-7 provide the parts outside the CDR3, is DGGITQSPKYLFRKEGQNVTLSCEQNLNHDAMYWYRQDPGQGLRLIYYSQIVNDFQKGDIAEGYSVSREKKESFPLTVTSAQKNPTAFYLCASSYQGRAYEQYFGPGTRLTVT.

V gene TRBV11-3 combines with J gene TRBJ2-3; D not certain. Germline CDR1 reads SGHNT; CDR2 reads YENEEA. The V and J ends lost 5 bases and 7 bases respectively, with 13 bases between them. The CDR3 consists of 13 residues. The CDR3 protein is CASSLRGLNTQYF. CDR3 coding DNA: TGTGCCAGCAGCCTCCGAGGTTTGAATACGCAGTATTTT. The whole variable domain, remainder taken from reference TRBV11-3 and TRBJ2-3, is EAGVVQSPRYKIIEKKQPVAFWCNPISGHNTLYWYLQNLGQGPELLIRYENEEAVDDSQLPKDRFSAERLKGVDSTLKIQPAELGDSAVYLCASSLRGLNTQYFGPGTRLTVL.

The chain joins TRBV11-2 to TRBJ2-2; TRBD2 matches 13 bases. CDR1 is SGHAT, CDR2 FQNNGV, per germline. V lost 4 bases, J lost 13 bases, and 6 bases stayed unmatched. The CDR3 loop spans 14 amino acids. The CDR3: CASSSLAGGMGLFF. CDR3 coding DNA: TGTGCCAGCAGCTCACTAGCGGGAGGGATGGGGCTGTTTTTT.

This clone came up once. CDR3 nucleotides: TGTGCCAGCTCACCCCGGGAAGCGGGAGGACACGAGCAGTACTTC. Residues: CASSPREAGGHEQYF. The chain uses TRBV18 and TRBJ2-7, with 9 bases fitting TRBD2. This CDR3 region has 15 residues. The V segment lost 3 bases and the J segment 5 bases; nucleotides outside the gene matches: 8. CDR1 and CDR2 (germline): KGHSH, LQKENI.

The chain uses TRBV6-2 or TRBV6-3 and TRBJ2-7, with 11 positions matching TRBD2. Germline V gives CDR1 MNHEY, CDR2 SVGEGT. Trimming removed 0 bases from V and 0 bases from J; junction bases left unmatched: 13. The CDR3 runs 20 residues. The CDR3 coding sequence is TGTGCCAGCAGTTACTCACCGGGACTAGCGGTTATTAGGCGCTCCTACGAGCAGTACTTC. Its translation is CASSYSPGLAVIRRSYEQYF.

The chain carries TRBV19 and TRBJ1-5; D remains unclear. CDR1 is LNHDA and CDR2 is SQIVND in the germline V gene (reference sequence). The CDR3 covers 13 residues. The V gene lost 6 bases and the J gene lost 2 bases, with 8 bases spanning the gap. DNA for the CDR3: TGTGCCAGTAGCCCTTCGGGCAATCAGCCCCAGCATTTT. It encodes CASSPSGNQPQHF.

This clone was detected once. The J gene is TRBJ2-3, the V gene TRBV20-1; D gene ambiguous. CDR1 and CDR2 from the germline V gene are DFQATT and SNEGSKA (reference sequence). V lost 3 bases and J lost 2, with 15 bases in between. The CDR3 sequence is 15 residues long. CDR3: CSASPITGYTDTQYF. CDR3 bases: TGCAGTGCTAGTCCAATTACTGGGTACACAGATACGCAGTATTTT.

This clone was picked up one time. This rearrangement joins TRBV6-1 to TRBJ2-1; D is perhaps TRBD1 (7 bases). Germline loops: CDR1 MNHNS, CDR2 SASEGT. This CDR3 is 15 amino acids long. Trimming pared 1 base from V and 5 bases from J, leaving 12 bases between. The CDR3 DNA reads TGTGCCAGCAGTGAAGGGAGGGGGCCTAACAATGAGCAGTTCTTC. It codes for CASSEGRGPNNEQFF.

The rearrangement joins TRBV2 to TRBJ2-1; 13 bases match TRBD2. Germline V gene data show CDR1 as SNHLY and CDR2 as FYNNEI. This CDR3 comprises 14 residues. V was pared by 4 bases and J by 10 bases, with 4 bases of the junction left unmatched. CDR3: CASSGTSGSGEQFF. CDR3 DNA: TGTGCCAGCAGTGGGACTAGCGGGAGTGGAGAGCAGTTCTTC.

The chain has TRBV7-9 and TRBJ2-1; 9 nucleotides agree with TRBD2. The CDR3 loop spans 16 amino acids. The J segment lost 3 bases and the V segment lost 1 base, leaving 4 bases of the junction unmatched. Germline CDR1 reads SEHNR; CDR2 reads FQNEAQ (reference sequence). CDR3 amino acids: CASSLGLAGNYNEQFF. CDR3 bases: TGTGCCAGCAGCTTAGGGCTAGCGGGGAACTACAATGAGCAGTTCTTC. Complete variable domain (other parts from reference TRBV7-9 and TRBJ2-1): DTGVSQNPRHKITKRGQNVTFRCDPISEHNRLYWYRQTLGQGPEFLTYFQNEAQLEKSRLLSDRFSAERPKGSFSTLEIQRTEQGDSAMYLCASSLGLAGNYNEQFFGPGTRLTVL.

J is TRBJ2-7 and V is TRBV29-1; D gene unclear. This CDR3 is 14 amino acids long. V lost 7 bases, J lost 1 base, and 17 bases lay in between. In germline, CDR1 is SQVTM, CDR2 ANQGSEA. CDR3 residues: CSAREESTSYEQYF. CDR3 DNA sequence: TGCAGCGCCCGTGAGGAATCCACTTCCTACGAGCAGTACTTC.

V usage is TRBV4-3 and J usage is TRBJ2-2; perhaps TRBD1 as D (5 bases). CDR1 is LGHNA, CDR2 YSLEER, per germline. V was clipped by 4 bases and J by 4 bases, with 13 bases between them. The CDR3 consists of 15 residues. The CDR3 reads CASSLSYRLTGELFF. CDR3 coding DNA: TGCGCCAGCAGCCTTTCGTACAGGCTCACCGGGGAGCTGTTTTTT.

Turning to this clone: A read error may account for a junction end that differs from germline. J is TRBJ2-1 and V is TRBV7-7; the match to TRBD2 covers 8 bases. The CDR3 has 16 amino acids. From germline, CDR1 is SSHAT and CDR2 FNYEAQ (reference sequence). For the CDR3, the DNA is TGTGCTAGCAGCTCGGGACTAGGCGGCTCCTACAATGAGCAGTTCTTC. This gives the protein CASSSGLGGSYNEQFF.

The chain employs TRBV5-4 and TRBJ2-2; D remains ambiguous. This CDR3 is 12 amino acids long. Germline V gene sequence: CDR1 SGHNT, CDR2 YYREEE (reference sequence). Deletions cut 5 bases from V and 0 bases from J, with 2 bases between. The CDR3 nucleotides are TGTGCCAGCAGTTCGAACACCGGGGAGCTGTTTTTT. It translates to CASSSNTGELFF.

Remarks on this clone: Other DNA sequences in this sample translate to the same CDR3. The chain is built from TRBV9 and TRBJ2-3; D remains unclear. This CDR3 has 12 residues. Trimming shortened V by 0 bases and J by 4 bases, and 3 bases separated the two germline ends. CDR1 is SGDLS and CDR2 is YYNGEE in the germline V gene. The CDR3 protein is CASSVGADTQYF. The CDR3 DNA reads TGTGCCAGCAGCGTAGGTGCAGATACGCAGTATTTT.

The V call is TRBV9, the J call TRBJ1-2, with 8 bases that match TRBD1. V was pared by 0 bases and J by 4 bases, with 5 bases of the junction left unmatched. Germline CDR1 reads SGDLS; CDR2 reads YYNGEE. The CDR3 is 15 residues long. CDR3 protein: CASSVEVQGAYGYTF. The CDR3 nucleotides are TGTGCCAGCAGCGTAGAAGTGCAGGGGGCCTATGGCTACACCTTC.

The chain has TRBV19 and TRBJ1-1; possibly TRBD1 for D (6 bases). The germline gives CDR1 LNHDA, CDR2 SQIVND (reference sequence). The CDR3 is made up of 12 amino acids. The V end lost 7 bases, the J end lost 9 bases, and 15 bases lay between the germline ends. The CDR3 region has the DNA TGTGCCAGTAAAACCGAGGGGGGACAAGCTTTCTTT. This gives the protein CASKTEGGQAFF.

This clone was observed once. The CDR3 DNA reads TGTGCCAGCAGCTCAAAAACACGACTAGGATTGCCAGATACGCAGTATTTT. This codes for CASSSKTRLGLPDTQYF. The chain combines TRBV11-2 with TRBJ2-3; a weak D match, TRBD2 (6 bases). The CDR3 sequence is 17 residues long. CDR1 is SGHAT, CDR2 FQNNGV, per germline. V was clipped by 4 bases and J by 4 bases, with 21 bases between them.

The CDR3 sequence is CASSLVQSYGYTF. The CDR3 nucleotides are TGTGCCAGCAGCTTAGTACAATCCTATGGCTACACCTTC. This chain joins TRBV11-2 and TRBJ1-2, with unresolved D. Germline CDR1 is SGHAT and CDR2 is FQNNGV. Trimming shortened V by 1 base and J by 4 bases, and 7 bases separated the two germline ends. The CDR3 totals 13 residues.

The chain links TRBV7-9 to TRBJ2-1; D gene ambiguous. Trimming removed 4 bases at V and 2 bases at J, with 12 bases between. Germline V gene data show CDR1 as SEHNR and CDR2 as FQNEAQ (reference sequence). The CDR3 is 15 residues long. The CDR3 nucleotides read TGTGCCAGCAGCTCCTCGGACGTCCCCTACAATGAGCAGTTCTTC. Translated: CASSSSDVPYNEQFF.

The chain combines TRBV29-1 with TRBJ2-7; 7 bases match TRBD1. Germline-derived CDR1 and CDR2 are SQVTM and ANQGSEA. With V trimmed by 1 base and J by 3 bases, 3 bases remained unmatched. The CDR3 consists of 13 residues. The CDR3 DNA reads TGCAGCGTTGAAGGACAGGGTGGCTACGAGCAGTACTTC. Translated: CSVEGQGGYEQYF.

This sequence joins TRBV14 and TRBJ2-1; 9 bases fit TRBD2. The V gene's germline CDR1 is SGHDN and CDR2 FVKESK. Germline trimming cut 4 bases from V and 5 bases from J; bases unmatched to any gene: 9. This CDR3 contains 16 residues. CDR3 amino acids: CASSRSPSGANNEQFF. The CDR3 DNA reads TGTGCCAGCAGCCGGTCACCTAGCGGGGCTAACAATGAGCAGTTCTTC.

The CDR3 DNA reads TGTGCCAGCAGCTTAGGAACGGCAGGGGCGAACACTGAAGCTTTCTTT. This codes for CASSLGTAGANTEAFF. The chain has TRBV7-9 and TRBJ1-1, with D perhaps matching TRBD1 (6 bases). Germline V gene data show CDR1 as SEHNR and CDR2 as FQNEAQ (reference sequence). CDR3 length: 16 residues. V was trimmed by 1 base and J by 1 base, leaving 13 bases between them.

V gene TRBV10-3 combines with J gene TRBJ2-7; the match to TRBD2 covers 7 bases. Germline V gives CDR1 ENHRY, CDR2 SYGVKD. The CDR3 is 17 residues long. V lost 6 bases and J lost 2; bases outside the gene matches: 16. The CDR3, as DNA: TGTGCCATCAGCTACAAACCGGGACTATCCCTAACCTACGAGCAGTACTTC. Amino acid sequence: CAISYKPGLSLTYEQYF.